Each of the 28 T cell receptor beta chains below was sequenced from the same sample in a study of response to subunit inactivated influenza vaccine. MiXCR, applied by TCRdb to the RT-PCR reads, yields one record per CDR3 protein. In the table there are hundreds of thousands of distinct CDR3 sequences, 15% to 20% of which are singletons. The sequencing used CD4+ T cells sorted from PBMCs, collected around 25 months after vaccination. The origin of the receptors is a man between 50 and 75 years old who received an inactivated influenza vaccine.

The V call is TRBV18, the J call TRBJ2-7, with a tentative D call TRBD1 (5 bases). The CDR3 length is 13 residues. V gave up 5 bases and J gave up 0 bases, with 8 bases separating them. Germline V gene lookup returns CDR1 KGHSH and CDR2 LQKENI. In DNA form, the CDR3 reads TGTGCCAGCTCAGGGGCCTTCTCCTACGAGCAGTACTTC. Translating gives CASSGAFSYEQYF.

J is TRBJ2-1 and V is TRBV20-1; 9 positions match TRBD2. The CDR3 spans 14 residues. Germline-derived CDR1 and CDR2 are DFQATT and SNEGSKA (reference sequence). After removal of 6 bases from V and 5 bases from J, the junction contained 8 bases not matched to a gene. CDR3 sequence (DNA): TGCAGTGCAGTGGGACTAGCTTTTAACAATGAGCAGTTCTTC. Its translation is CSAVGLAFNNEQFF.

The rearrangement uses TRBV10-3 and TRBJ2-7; weak D call: TRBD1 (5 bases). The CDR3 length is 12 residues. Trimming left V 6 bases short and J 1 base short, with 7 bases between. Per the germline V gene, CDR1 is ENHRY and CDR2 is SYGVKD. The CDR3 bases are TGTGCCATCAGGAAGGGGTCCTACGAGCAGTACTTC. The encoded protein is CAIRKGSYEQYF.

The chain uses TRBV7-9 and TRBJ1-2; 7 nucleotides align to TRBD1. CDR3 length: 13 residues. The V segment lost 5 bases and the J segment 3 bases; nucleotides outside the gene matches: 3. Germline CDR1 SEHNR, CDR2 FQNEAQ (reference sequence). The CDR3 DNA reads TGTGCCAGCAGCATCAGGGGGGACTATGGCTACACCTTC. Protein product: CASSIRGDYGYTF. Full variable domain (rest looked up from reference TRBV7-9 and TRBJ1-2): DTGVSQNPRHKITKRGQNVTFRCDPISEHNRLYWYRQTLGQGPEFLTYFQNEAQLEKSRLLSDRFSAERPKGSFSTLEIQRTEQGDSAMYLCASSIRGDYGYTFGSGTRLTVV.

V usage is TRBV6-2 or TRBV6-3 and J usage is TRBJ2-5, with D perhaps matching TRBD2 (6 bases). Germline loops: CDR1 MNHEY, CDR2 SVGEGT. The CDR3 is 14 amino acids. Trimming pared 4 bases from V and 3 bases from J, leaving 12 bases between. CDR3: CASSWGETKETQYF. The CDR3 nucleotides are TGTGCCAGCAGTTGGGGGGAGACCAAAGAGACCCAGTACTTC.

For this clonotype: A much larger clone is a single base away; this may be a read error. In nucleotides, the CDR3 is TGTGCCGGCAGTTACTATGGGGGGCTCGGCTACACCTTC. Translated, it gives CAGSYYGGLGYTF. This chain joins TRBV6-6 and TRBJ1-2; weak D call: TRBD1 (6 bases). The CDR3 has 13 amino acids. Germline V gene lookup returns CDR1 MNHNY and CDR2 SVGAGI (reference sequence).

The chain joins TRBV11-2 to TRBJ2-3; weak D call: TRBD1 (6 bases). The CDR3 sequence is 18 residues long. V dropped 5 bases and J dropped 1 base, with 22 bases sitting between them. Germline V gene lookup returns CDR1 SGHAT and CDR2 FQNNGV. The CDR3 DNA reads TGTGCCAGCAGCCGCCCGCGCCAACCACAGGGTGGCACAGATACGCAGTATTTT. Amino acid sequence: CASSRPRQPQGGTDTQYF.

This clonotype came up a few times. The chain carries TRBV20-1 and TRBJ2-1, with 11 bases fitting TRBD2. V dropped 4 bases and J dropped 10; count of bases not matched to a gene: 12. CDR3 length: 15 residues. Per germline, CDR1 DFQATT and CDR2 SNEGSKA (reference sequence). The CDR3 is CSATIAGGPAVEQFF. The CDR3 region has the DNA TGCAGTGCTACGATAGCGGGGGGGCCAGCTGTGGAGCAGTTCTTC.

The J gene is TRBJ2-1, the V gene TRBV9, with D possibly being TRBD1 (5 bases). V was shortened by 0 bases and J by 5 bases, with 12 bases between the two germline ends. The CDR3 length is 15 residues. Looked up from germline, CDR1 is SGDLS and CDR2 is YYNGEE. CDR3 coding DNA: TGTGCCAGCAGCGTAGAGGGGCAGATAAACAATGAGCAGTTCTTC. Amino acids: CASSVEGQINNEQFF.

To note about this clonotype: Possible read error: a much larger clone is one base away. This chain links TRBV7-8 with TRBJ2-1; 8 nucleotides match TRBD2. V was pared by 5 bases and J by 4 bases, with 7 bases of the junction left unmatched. The CDR3 is 15 residues long. CDR1 and CDR2 from the germline V gene are SGHVS and FQNEAQ. The CDR3, as DNA: TGTGCCAGCAGCCCGCGGGAGGCGAGGTACAATGAGCAGTTCTTC. Translated, it gives CASSPREARYNEQFF.

This clonotype was observed at least ten times. V usage is TRBV7-2 and J usage is TRBJ2-3; D might be TRBD1 or TRBD2, each matching 5 bases. V lost 1 base and J lost 6, with 14 bases in between. The CDR3 sequence is 15 residues long. In germline, CDR1 is SGHTA, CDR2 FQGNSA. The CDR3: CASSLGRSGRDTQYF. The CDR3 bases are TGTGCCAGCAGCTTAGGGCGTTCGGGGCGGGATACGCAGTATTTT.

This chain joins TRBV5-1 and TRBJ2-7; 9 bases match TRBD1. Germline V gives CDR1 SGHRS, CDR2 YFSETQ. V shed 3 bases and J 5 bases; nucleotides not matched to a gene: 9. CDR3 length: 15 amino acids. Here the CDR3 DNA reads TGCGCCAGCAGCTCTATGGGGACAGGGACGGACGAGCAGTACTTC. It yields the protein CASSSMGTGTDEQYF.

The rearrangement uses TRBV7-9 and TRBJ2-7; possibly TRBD2 for D (6 bases). The CDR3 covers 14 residues. The V end was cut by 5 bases, the J end by 7 bases, with 18 bases between. The germline V gene encodes CDR1 SEHNR and CDR2 FQNEAQ (reference sequence). CDR3 sequence: CASSAPGVANEQYF. The CDR3 DNA follows: TGTGCCAGCAGCGCTCCGGGGGTGGCCAATGAGCAGTACTTC. Full variable domain (remainder filled in from reference TRBV7-9 and TRBJ2-7): DTGVSQNPRHKITKRGQNVTFRCDPISEHNRLYWYRQTLGQGPEFLTYFQNEAQLEKSRLLSDRFSAERPKGSFSTLEIQRTEQGDSAMYLCASSAPGVANEQYFGPGTRLTVT.

The chain has TRBV27 and TRBJ1-2, with D perhaps matching TRBD1 (6 bases). This CDR3 region has 14 residues. V was clipped by 0 bases and J by 8 bases, with 13 bases between them. Germline V gene data show CDR1 as MNHEY and CDR2 as SMNVEV (reference sequence). The CDR3 sequence is CASSLSSGGLGYTF. CDR3 nucleotides: TGTGCCAGCAGTTTATCGTCTGGGGGGCTCGGCTACACCTTC.

This chain uses TRBV2 with TRBJ2-5; possibly TRBD1 for D (5 bases). From germline, CDR1 is SNHLY and CDR2 FYNNEI. The CDR3 sequence is 14 residues long. With 6 bases removed from V and 0 bases from J, the gap between germline ends came to 11 bases. This CDR3 reads CASRFGANQETQYF. The CDR3 DNA sequence: TGTGCCAGCAGGTTTGGGGCAAACCAAGAGACCCAGTACTTC.

V is TRBV5-1 and J is TRBJ2-7; D unresolved. CDR1 is SGHRS and CDR2 is YFSETQ in the germline V gene. Trimming left V 1 base short and J 5 bases short, with 16 bases between. This CDR3 has 15 residues. The CDR3, as DNA: TGCGCCAGCAGCTTGTCGCCCCTCATGAGCAACGAGCAGTACTTC. Encoded protein: CASSLSPLMSNEQYF.

The chain is built from TRBV6-2 or TRBV6-3 and TRBJ2-2; no clear D gene. V was pared by 2 bases and J by 6 bases, with 10 bases between. Germline V gene lookup returns CDR1 MNHEY and CDR2 SVGEGT. The CDR3 extends over 14 amino acids. CDR3 amino acids: CASSYEDGAGELFF. In DNA form, the CDR3 reads TGTGCCAGCAGTTACGAGGATGGGGCCGGGGAGCTGTTTTTT.

The rearrangement joins TRBV7-2 to TRBJ2-6, with D hard to call. This CDR3 has 16 residues. CDR1 and CDR2 (germline): SGHTA, FQGNSA. V lost 5 bases, J lost 0 bases, and 11 bases lay in between. The CDR3 region is CASSTRPSSGANVLTF. As DNA, the CDR3 is TGTGCCAGCAGCACCCGACCCAGCTCTGGGGCCAACGTCCTGACTTTC.

The chain has TRBV9 and TRBJ2-1; tentatively, D is TRBD2 (5 bases). V was cut by 0 bases and J by 0 bases, with 19 bases left in between. Germline loops: CDR1 SGDLS, CDR2 YYNGEE. The CDR3 loop spans 19 amino acids. The CDR3 DNA is TGTGCCAGCAGCGTAGAGATTGAGGGCTTGCGGAGCTCCTACAATGAGCAGTTCTTC. Residues: CASSVEIEGLRSSYNEQFF.

The chain is built from TRBV11-3 and TRBJ2-3, with D perhaps matching TRBD1 or TRBD2 (5 bases each). The germline V gene has CDR1 SGHNT and CDR2 YENEEA. V lost 0 bases, J lost 4 bases, and 11 bases lay in between. The CDR3 totals 15 residues. CDR3: CASSLEGTWADTQYF. In DNA form, the CDR3 reads TGTGCCAGCAGCTTAGAGGGGACCTGGGCAGATACGCAGTATTTT. The full variable domain, completed using reference TRBV11-3 and TRBJ2-3, is EAGVVQSPRYKIIEKKQPVAFWCNPISGHNTLYWYLQNLGQGPELLIRYENEEAVDDSQLPKDRFSAERLKGVDSTLKIQPAELGDSAVYLCASSLEGTWADTQYFGPGTRLTVL.

V is TRBV5-1 and J is TRBJ2-6, with 9 positions matching TRBD1. Per germline, CDR1 SGHRS and CDR2 YFSETQ. This CDR3 has 16 residues. The V gene end was trimmed by 4 bases and the J gene end by 4 bases; junction bases not matched to a gene: 6. The CDR3 DNA follows: TGCGCCAGCAGCCCGGGACAGGGAGCAGGGGCCAACGTCCTGACTTTC. It encodes CASSPGQGAGANVLTF.

The rearrangement uses TRBV12-3 or TRBV12-4 and TRBJ2-2; no firm D call. The CDR3 is 13 amino acids. Trimming removed 7 bases from V and 2 bases from J, with 8 bases in between. The CDR3 region is CASIDGNTGELFF. The CDR3 DNA follows: TGTGCCAGCATCGACGGTAACACCGGGGAGCTGTTTTTT.

The V and J genes are TRBV29-1 and TRBJ1-1, with D possibly TRBD1 on 6 matching bases. V lost 4 bases to trimming and J lost 2 bases, with 14 bases between them. Germline loops: CDR1 SQVTM, CDR2 ANQGSEA. This CDR3 contains 14 residues. The CDR3 nucleotides read TGCAGCGTTGTTGGGCAGGGGCCAAACACTGAAGCTTTCTTT. Amino acid sequence: CSVVGQGPNTEAFF.

This clonotype has only a few counts. The chain combines TRBV27 with TRBJ2-1; 12 bases align to TRBD2. The CDR3 length is 18 residues. V gave up 5 bases and J gave up 1 base; unmatched junction bases: 9. Germline CDR1 and CDR2: MNHEY and SMNVEV (reference sequence). The CDR3: CASSLRTSGKVSYNEQFF. CDR3 coding DNA: TGTGCCAGCAGTCTGCGGACTAGCGGGAAGGTATCCTACAATGAGCAGTTCTTC.

A few counts support this clonotype. V is TRBV25-1 and J is TRBJ2-1; D is tentatively TRBD1 or TRBD2 (5 bases each). The CDR3 loop spans 14 amino acids. V was cut by 1 base and J by 6 bases, with 10 bases left in between. The germline gives CDR1 MGHDK, CDR2 SYGVNS. DNA of the CDR3: TGTGCCAGCAGTGAATGGAGTGGGGGCAATGAGCAGTTCTTC. It specifies CASSEWSGGNEQFF.

This clonotype was observed at least ten times. This chain links TRBV2 with TRBJ2-1, with no clear D. The germline V gene has CDR1 SNHLY and CDR2 FYNNEI. V was clipped by 3 bases and J by 9 bases, with 9 bases between them. The CDR3 covers 12 residues. The CDR3, as DNA: TGTGCCAGCAGTGATTTGGGCACTGAGCAGTTCTTC. This codes for CASSDLGTEQFF.

CDR3 sequence reads: CAISQDRAGNTEAFF. For the CDR3, the DNA is TGTGCCATCAGCCAAGACAGGGCAGGGAACACTGAAGCTTTCTTT. V and J are TRBV10-3 and TRBJ1-1; 7 bases map to TRBD1. J gave up 1 base and V 6 bases, and 8 bases lay outside the gene matches. This CDR3 is built from 15 residues. Germline CDR1 ENHRY, CDR2 SYGVKD.

The V and J genes are TRBV28 and TRBJ2-3; 8 bases are shared with TRBD1. Germline CDR1 reads MDHEN; CDR2 reads SYDVKM. V lost 10 bases and J lost 6; bases outside the gene matches: 9. The CDR3 runs to 13 residues. DNA for the CDR3: TGTGCCACCTGGACAGGGCTTATCGATACGCAGTATTTT. Protein sequence: CATWTGLIDTQYF. The full variable domain, rest sourced from reference TRBV28 and TRBJ2-3, is DVKVTQSSRYLVKRTGEKVFLECVQDMDHENMFWYRQDPGLGLRLIYFSYDVKMKEKGDIPEGYSVSREKKERFSLILESASTNQTSMYLCATWTGLIDTQYFGPGTRLTVL.